This TCR beta chain was retrieved from a study of vaccination effects on CD4 cells after COVID-19. As for the study in general: The second dose preceded post-vaccine samples by a median of 72 days.

TCRdb's table, derived via immunoSEQ multiplex PCR, lists solely in-frame clones and lacks some. Here the sample spans approximately 16,000 clones, 76% being singletons. This clone has more than one count but fewer than ten. What it binds is unknown. Trimming removed 8 bases from V and 0 bases from J, with 14 bases in between. Looked up from germline, CDR1 is MNHEY and CDR2 is SVGAGI. The CDR3 is made up of 15 amino acids. Overall study findings and caveats: After vaccination, at late timepoints, clones induced by infection and by vaccine contracted markedly. The study, lacking early post-infection timepoints, had few convalescent patients.

Sequencing in the ViraFEST assay came after antigen-specific CD4+ T cells had been expanded with viral peptide pools, which were used to stimulate PBMC. After more than 8 days in culture, the CD4+ T cells were isolated. Infection dated between March and December 2020, before the Alpha, Beta and Delta variants reached the United States. Either the BNT162b2 or mRNA-1273 vaccine was given to participants in two doses. Cultures of some 2.2 million PBMC per well contained roughly 9.4 IU/ml IL-2 plus 10 ug/ml peptides. This receptor was identified in a human donor who had a prior SARS-CoV-2 infection. Sequences were derived from CD4+ T cells from PBMCs cultured with HCoV-NL63 spike peptides, sampled after COVID-19 vaccination. The chain combines TRBV6-5 with TRBJ1-5; D is perhaps TRBD1 (5 bases). CDR3 loop: CASGAGGNSNQPQHF. The CDR3 bases are TGTGCCAGCGGGGCGGGGGGAAATAGCAATCAGCCCCAGCATTTT.